This TCR beta chain was documented in a study of Graves' ophthalmopathy and Graves' hyperthyroidism. Looking at the study overall: Peripheral blood was gathered at the point of initial diagnosis, before any treatment started.

CDR3 regions of TCR beta were amplified from RNA transcripts. Scientists carried out first-round RT-PCR using HTBI primers and then a second-round multiplex PCR. MiXCR, run by TCRdb on the multiplex PCR reads, gives a single entry per CDR3 protein. The repertoire holds hundreds of thousands of distinct CDR3 sequences, around 42% seen once, with over 40% in the top ten. V lost 0 bases and J 1 base, leaving 6 bases between the germline ends. The germline V gene has CDR1 SGHTA and CDR2 FQGNSA. CDR3 length: 14 amino acids. This clonotype was counted between two and nine times. About 10 ml of fresh blood yielded the PBMCs by density gradient.

The receptor was derived from an adult man with Graves' ophthalmopathy. The sample comprised peripheral blood. The J gene is TRBJ1-1, the V gene TRBV7-2; no reliable D call. CDR3 coding DNA: TGTGCCAGCAGCTTAGCCCGAGAGAACACTGAAGCTTTCTTT. Residues: CASSLARENTEAFF.